Listed below are T cell receptor beta chains from one sample, sequenced in a study of blood T cell repertoires in COVID-19. Clones were read by immunoSEQ multiplex PCR, and TCRdb kept only the in-frame ones, dropping some. In the table there are 80,000 to 95,000 clones, around 81% of which are singletons. Specimen: peripheral blood. The receptors shown here come from a man at least 80 years old with COVID-19, enrolled during active disease. Each CDR3 is given with its conserved first and last residue. D genes are given only for firm matches. Size tells how often a clone was seen (once, few, many) or the class of an expanded clone, and some rows leave it out.

d_gene: TRBD1
abundance: .
j_gene: TRBJ1-2
v_gene: TRBV5-4
CDR3aa: CASSRDSLGYTF
CDR3nt: TGTGCCAGCAGTCGGGACAGTCTTGGCTACACCTTC

d_gene: TRBD2
abundance: .
j_gene: TRBJ2-3
v_gene: TRBV3-1/TRBV3-2
CDR3aa: CASSQTGLAGGTDTQYF
CDR3nt: TGTGCCAGCAGCCAAACCGGACTAGCGGGAGGCACAGATACGCAGTATTTT

d_gene: TRBD1
abundance: .
j_gene: TRBJ2-7
v_gene: TRBV6-4
CDR3aa: CASSDSGDRLSEQYF
CDR3nt: TGTGCCAGCAGTGACTCGGGGGACAGGTTGAGCGAGCAGTACTTC

d_gene: .
abundance: .
j_gene: TRBJ1-5
v_gene: TRBV19
CDR3aa: CASSKVTNSNQPQHF
CDR3nt: TGTGCCAGTAGTAAAGTGACAAATAGCAATCAGCCCCAGCATTTT

d_gene: TRBD2
abundance: .
j_gene: TRBJ2-7
v_gene: TRBV5-4
CDR3aa: CASSLRGAYEQYF
CDR3nt: TGTGCCAGCAGCTTACGGGGGGCCTACGAGCAGTACTTC

d_gene: TRBD2
abundance: .
j_gene: TRBJ2-5
v_gene: TRBV7-3
CDR3aa: CASSLTSLAGGGQETQYF
CDR3nt: TGTGCCAGCAGCTTAACGTCGCTAGCGGGGGGCGGTCAAGAGACCCAGTACTTC

d_gene: .
abundance: .
j_gene: TRBJ1-2
v_gene: TRBV15
CDR3aa: CATSRDRGGGYGYTF
CDR3nt: TGTGCCACCAGCAGAGATCGCGGGGGGGGCTATGGCTACACCTTC

d_gene: .
abundance: .
j_gene: TRBJ2-1
v_gene: TRBV13
CDR3aa: CASSRGLLKSSSYNEQFF
CDR3nt: TGTGCCAGCAGCCGGGGACTCCTAAAATCGAGCTCCTACAATGAGCAGTTCTTC

d_gene: .
abundance: once
j_gene: TRBJ2-7
v_gene: TRBV28
CDR3aa: CASTTPPQGHEQYF
CDR3nt: TGTGCCAGCACCACCCCGCCGCAGGGCCACGAGCAGTACTTC

d_gene: .
abundance: once
j_gene: TRBJ1-1
v_gene: TRBV6-5
CDR3aa: CASTRDPYGGREAFF
CDR3nt: TGTGCCAGCACAAGGGACCCTTACGGGGGAAGAGAAGCTTTCTTT

d_gene: .
abundance: .
j_gene: TRBJ2-3
v_gene: TRBV25-1
CDR3aa: CASSESLPSDTQYF
CDR3nt: TGTGCCAGCAGTGAGTCCCTCCCTTCAGATACGCAGTATTTT

d_gene: TRBD2
abundance: .
j_gene: TRBJ2-3
v_gene: TRBV10-3
CDR3aa: CAITPTSGSTDTQYF
CDR3nt: TGTGCCATCACACCCACTAGCGGAAGCACAGATACGCAGTATTTT

d_gene: .
abundance: .
j_gene: TRBJ2-2
v_gene: TRBV7-8
CDR3aa: CASSPALGGTGELFF
CDR3nt: TGTGCCAGCAGCCCTGCCCTTGGCGGCACCGGGGAGCTGTTTTTT

d_gene: TRBD1
abundance: .
j_gene: TRBJ2-7
v_gene: TRBV5-1
CDR3aa: CASSLGRTGTYYEQYF
CDR3nt: TGCGCCAGCAGCTTGGGACGGACAGGGACATACTACGAGCAGTACTTC

d_gene: TRBD2
abundance: .
j_gene: TRBJ2-2
v_gene: TRBV7-9
CDR3aa: CASSLTSGRTGELFF
CDR3nt: TGTGCCAGCAGCTTAACTAGCGGGAGAACCGGGGAGCTGTTTTTT

d_gene: .
abundance: .
j_gene: TRBJ1-3
v_gene: TRBV5-5
CDR3aa: CASSPFSTGSGNTIYF
CDR3nt: TGTGCCAGCAGCCCTTTTTCGACTGGATCTGGAAACACCATATATTTT

d_gene: TRBD1
abundance: .
j_gene: TRBJ1-2
v_gene: TRBV7-2
CDR3aa: CASSQGQGARGYTF
CDR3nt: TGTGCCAGCAGCCAAGGACAGGGGGCGCGAGGCTACACCTTC

d_gene: .
abundance: .
j_gene: TRBJ2-5
v_gene: TRBV6-5
CDR3aa: CASSSMWVSDDQYF
CDR3nt: TGTGCCAGCAGTTCAATGTGGGTGAGCGATGATCAGTACTTC

d_gene: TRBD1
abundance: .
j_gene: TRBJ1-5
v_gene: TRBV4-2
CDR3aa: CASSQVGTVTPLSNQPQHF
CDR3nt: TGTGCCAGCAGCCAAGTGGGGACAGTCACCCCCTTGAGCAATCAGCCCCAGCATTTT

d_gene: .
abundance: .
j_gene: TRBJ1-1
v_gene: TRBV19
CDR3aa: CATSTTANTEAFF
CDR3nt: TGTGCCACCTCAACGACAGCGAACACTGAAGCTTTCTTT

d_gene: TRBD1
abundance: .
j_gene: TRBJ1-3
v_gene: TRBV4-3
CDR3aa: CASSTRTGDSGNTIYF
CDR3nt: TGCGCCAGCAGCACGAGGACAGGCGACTCTGGAAACACCATATATTTT

d_gene: .
abundance: once
j_gene: TRBJ1-1
v_gene: TRBV9
CDR3aa: CASSVVEFIRTNLNTEAFF
CDR3nt: TGTGCCAGCAGCGTAGTCGAGTTTATTCGGACTAACCTGAACACTGAAGCTTTCTTT

d_gene: TRBD1
abundance: .
j_gene: TRBJ2-7
v_gene: TRBV29-1
CDR3aa: CSVGQLNYEQYF
CDR3nt: TGCAGCGTGGGACAGCTAAACTACGAGCAGTACTTC

d_gene: .
abundance: .
j_gene: TRBJ2-1
v_gene: TRBV5-6
CDR3aa: CASSLAGFEQFF
CDR3nt: TGTGCCAGCAGCTTGGCGGGGTTTGAGCAGTTCTTC

d_gene: TRBD1
abundance: .
j_gene: TRBJ2-7
v_gene: TRBV24-1
CDR3aa: CATSDPTGKGSEQYF
CDR3nt: TGTGCCACCAGTGACCCGACAGGGAAGGGCTCCGAGCAGTACTTC

d_gene: .
abundance: .
j_gene: TRBJ2-6
v_gene: TRBV7-2
CDR3aa: CASSKTSGANVLTF
CDR3nt: TGTGCCAGCAGCAAGACATCAGGGGCCAACGTCCTGACTTTC

d_gene: TRBD1
abundance: .
j_gene: TRBJ2-3
v_gene: TRBV6-5
CDR3aa: CASRWDRGGTDTQYF
CDR3nt: TGTGCCAGCCGGTGGGACAGGGGCGGCACAGATACGCAGTATTTT

d_gene: .
abundance: few
j_gene: TRBJ2-4
v_gene: TRBV19
CDR3aa: CASSMRVETGNIQYF
CDR3nt: TGTGCCAGTAGTATGCGGGTCGAGACGGGAAACATTCAGTACTTC

d_gene: .
abundance: .
j_gene: TRBJ1-1
v_gene: TRBV2
CDR3aa: CASRLRESTEAFF
CDR3nt: TGTGCCAGCAGACTACGCGAGTCCACTGAAGCTTTCTTT

d_gene: .
abundance: .
j_gene: TRBJ1-5
v_gene: TRBV7-2
CDR3aa: CASSFAGAPNQPQHF
CDR3nt: TGTGCCAGCAGCTTTGCAGGGGCCCCCAATCAGCCCCAGCATTTT

d_gene: TRBD1
abundance: .
j_gene: TRBJ1-2
v_gene: TRBV6-1
CDR3aa: CASSEDRGRTRDYGYTF
CDR3nt: TGTGCCAGCAGTGAAGACAGGGGGCGAACCCGCGACTATGGCTACACCTTC

d_gene: TRBD1
abundance: .
j_gene: TRBJ2-7
v_gene: TRBV5-1
CDR3aa: CASSRDPGQTYEQYF
CDR3nt: TGCGCCAGCAGCCGTGACCCGGGACAGACCTACGAGCAGTACTTC

d_gene: TRBD1
abundance: few
j_gene: TRBJ1-6
v_gene: TRBV19
CDR3aa: CASSIDETGAYNSPLHF
CDR3nt: TGTGCCAGTAGTATAGATGAGACAGGGGCATATAATTCACCCCTCCACTTT

d_gene: TRBD1
abundance: .
j_gene: TRBJ1-2
v_gene: TRBV29-1
CDR3aa: CSVEDPGTGGVGGYTF
CDR3nt: TGCAGCGTTGAAGATCCTGGGACAGGGGGCGTAGGTGGCTACACCTTC

d_gene: .
abundance: medium-sized
j_gene: TRBJ2-7
v_gene: TRBV13
CDR3aa: CASSFQQGLGTYEQYF
CDR3nt: TGTGCCAGCAGCTTCCAACAGGGTTTGGGAACCTACGAGCAGTACTTC

d_gene: TRBD1
abundance: once
j_gene: TRBJ1-2
v_gene: TRBV16
CDR3aa: CASSRGTVYGYTF
CDR3nt: TGTGCCAGCAGCCGGGGGACAGTCTATGGCTACACCTTC

d_gene: .
abundance: .
j_gene: TRBJ1-2
v_gene: TRBV28
CDR3aa: CASSWSQNPTLAGYTF
CDR3nt: TGTGCCAGCAGTTGGTCACAAAATCCGACTTTGGCTGGCTACACCTTC

d_gene: .
abundance: .
j_gene: TRBJ1-3
v_gene: TRBV6-6
CDR3aa: CASSYPPRGSGNTIYF
CDR3nt: TGTGCCAGCAGTTACCCCCCCCGGGGTTCTGGAAACACCATATATTTT

d_gene: .
abundance: .
j_gene: TRBJ1-1
v_gene: TRBV3-1/TRBV3-2
CDR3aa: CASSQRGSGNTEAFF
CDR3nt: TGTGCCAGCAGCCAAAGGGGTTCAGGGAACACTGAAGCTTTCTTT

d_gene: TRBD1
abundance: few
j_gene: TRBJ1-2
v_gene: TRBV6-5
CDR3aa: CASSSQGQSIYGYTF
CDR3nt: TGTGCCAGCAGTTCACAGGGACAGAGCATCTATGGCTACACCTTC

d_gene: TRBD1
abundance: .
j_gene: TRBJ2-7
v_gene: TRBV5-1
CDR3aa: CASSLGGWDRVPYEQYF
CDR3nt: TGCGCCAGCAGCTTGGGTGGATGGGACAGAGTGCCATACGAGCAGTACTTC

d_gene: TRBD1
abundance: .
j_gene: TRBJ1-1
v_gene: TRBV5-1
CDR3aa: CASSPEGGQGDAFF
CDR3nt: TGCGCCAGCAGCCCCGAAGGGGGACAGGGCGACGCTTTCTTT

d_gene: TRBD1
abundance: .
j_gene: TRBJ1-2
v_gene: TRBV29-1
CDR3aa: CSVGTGGVGYTF
CDR3nt: TGCAGCGTTGGGACAGGGGGCGTTGGCTACACCTTC

d_gene: .
abundance: .
j_gene: TRBJ1-2
v_gene: TRBV7-2
CDR3aa: CASIVLGQGVGYTF
CDR3nt: TGTGCCAGCATTGTACTCGGCCAGGGTGTTGGCTACACCTTC

d_gene: TRBD1
abundance: .
j_gene: TRBJ1-5
v_gene: TRBV10-3
CDR3aa: CAISGTGGRQPQHF
CDR3nt: TGTGCCATCAGTGGGACAGGGGGGCGACAGCCCCAGCATTTT

d_gene: TRBD2
abundance: many
j_gene: TRBJ2-7
v_gene: TRBV4-2
CDR3aa: CASSLGLAGGSPNSYEQYF
CDR3nt: TGTGCCAGCAGCCTGGGACTAGCGGGGGGTTCCCCAAATTCCTACGAGCAGTACTTC

d_gene: .
abundance: .
j_gene: TRBJ1-1
v_gene: TRBV11-2
CDR3aa: CASSLGTPTPNTEAFF
CDR3nt: TGTGCCAGCAGCTTAGGGACACCAACTCCCAACACTGAAGCTTTCTTT

d_gene: TRBD2
abundance: .
j_gene: TRBJ2-1
v_gene: TRBV5-1
CDR3aa: CASMRRPPTGTSGYNEQFF
CDR3nt: TGCGCCAGCATGCGTCGACCACCAACCGGGACTAGCGGATACAATGAGCAGTTCTTC

d_gene: TRBD1
abundance: .
j_gene: TRBJ2-7
v_gene: TRBV28
CDR3aa: CASSLTGQKYEQYF
CDR3nt: TGTGCCAGCAGTTTAACGGGACAGAAATACGAGCAGTACTTC

d_gene: TRBD1
abundance: .
j_gene: TRBJ2-7
v_gene: TRBV13
CDR3aa: CASSPGAGTVSYEQYF
CDR3nt: TGTGCCAGCAGCCCAGGGGCTGGGACAGTCTCCTACGAGCAGTACTTC

d_gene: TRBD2
abundance: .
j_gene: TRBJ2-2
v_gene: TRBV19
CDR3aa: CASSNSGASTGELFF
CDR3nt: TGTGCCAGTAGTAACAGCGGGGCATCCACCGGGGAGCTGTTTTTT

d_gene: .
abundance: .
j_gene: TRBJ1-2
v_gene: TRBV6-5
CDR3aa: CASSRTAPPRYGYTF
CDR3nt: TGTGCCAGCAGTCGGACAGCTCCTCCCCGCTATGGCTACACCTTC

d_gene: .
abundance: .
j_gene: TRBJ2-5
v_gene: TRBV10-3
CDR3aa: CAISQGGIQETQYF
CDR3nt: TGTGCCATCAGTCAGGGCGGGATCCAAGAGACCCAGTACTTC

d_gene: TRBD1
abundance: .
j_gene: TRBJ2-1
v_gene: TRBV30
CDR3aa: CAWGRTGGTREQFF
CDR3nt: TGTGCCTGGGGCCGGACAGGGGGAACGAGAGAGCAGTTCTTC

d_gene: TRBD1
abundance: .
j_gene: TRBJ2-5
v_gene: TRBV2
CDR3aa: CASSGQGALETQYF
CDR3nt: TGTGCCAGCAGTGGACAGGGGGCATTAGAGACCCAGTACTTC

d_gene: .
abundance: .
j_gene: TRBJ2-3
v_gene: TRBV3-1/TRBV3-2
CDR3aa: CASSPQVSDTQYF
CDR3nt: TGTGCCAGCAGCCCACAGGTCTCAGATACGCAGTATTTT

d_gene: TRBD2
abundance: .
j_gene: TRBJ2-7
v_gene: TRBV27
CDR3aa: CASRFERGHSYEQYF
CDR3nt: TGTGCCAGCAGGTTCGAGCGGGGTCACTCCTACGAGCAGTACTTC